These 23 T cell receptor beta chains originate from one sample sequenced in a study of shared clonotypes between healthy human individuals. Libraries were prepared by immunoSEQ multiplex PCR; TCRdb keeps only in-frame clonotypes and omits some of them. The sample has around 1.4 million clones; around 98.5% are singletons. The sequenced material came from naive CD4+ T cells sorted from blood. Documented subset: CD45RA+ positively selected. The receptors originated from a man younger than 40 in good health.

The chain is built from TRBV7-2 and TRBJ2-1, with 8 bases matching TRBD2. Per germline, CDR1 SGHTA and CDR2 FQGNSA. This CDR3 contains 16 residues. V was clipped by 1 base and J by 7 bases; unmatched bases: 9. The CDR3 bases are TGTGCCAGCAGCTTAGTAGCGGGACTAGGTCGGAATGAGCAGTTCTTC. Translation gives CASSLVAGLGRNEQFF.

The CDR3 sequence is CASSLGRNGELFF. In nucleotides, the CDR3 is TGTGCCAGCAGCTTGGGGAGGAACGGGGAGCTGTTTTTT. This chain joins TRBV5-5 and TRBJ2-2; D perhaps matches TRBD2 (5 bases). The CDR3 runs to 13 residues. V lost 0 bases, J lost 7 bases, and 7 bases lay in between. Per the germline V gene, CDR1 is SGHKS and CDR2 is YYEKEE (reference sequence).

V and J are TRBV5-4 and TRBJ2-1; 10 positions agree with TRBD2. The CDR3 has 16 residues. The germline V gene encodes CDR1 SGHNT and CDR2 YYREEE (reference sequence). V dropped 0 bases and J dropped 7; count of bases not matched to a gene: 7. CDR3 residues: CASSLGLAGVRNEQFF. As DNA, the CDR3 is TGTGCCAGCAGCTTGGGCCTAGCGGGAGTCCGGAATGAGCAGTTCTTC.

CDR3 coding DNA: TGTGCCAGCAGTTTTCCTGCTGGGGGGATCAATCAGCCCCAGCATTTT. Translating it yields CASSFPAGGINQPQHF. V is TRBV28 and J is TRBJ1-5, with D possibly TRBD1 on 5 matching bases. The CDR3 is 16 amino acids. CDR1 and CDR2 from the germline V gene are MDHEN and SYDVKM. Trimming removed 3 bases at V and 3 bases at J, with 15 bases between.

The CDR3 spells CASSSLAEAPYEQYF. Written as DNA, the CDR3 is TGTGCCAGCAGCTCTCTAGCGGAGGCACCCTACGAGCAGTACTTC. The chain combines TRBV7-2 with TRBJ2-7, with 7 bases fitting TRBD2. Trimming at V came to 4 bases and at J to 2 bases, leaving 8 bases not matched to a gene. The CDR3 contains 15 residues. Germline V gene sequence: CDR1 SGHTA, CDR2 FQGNSA.

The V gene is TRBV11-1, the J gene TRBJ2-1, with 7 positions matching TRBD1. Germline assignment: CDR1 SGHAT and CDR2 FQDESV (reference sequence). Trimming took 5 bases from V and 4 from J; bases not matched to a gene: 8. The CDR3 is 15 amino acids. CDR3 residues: CASSPRDSMYNEQFF. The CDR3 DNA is TGTGCCAGCAGCCCCAGGGACAGCATGTACAATGAGCAGTTCTTC.

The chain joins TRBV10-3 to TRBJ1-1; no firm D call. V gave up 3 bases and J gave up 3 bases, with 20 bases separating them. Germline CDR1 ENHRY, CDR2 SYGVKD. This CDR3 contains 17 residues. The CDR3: CAISDLPGWGRDTEAFF. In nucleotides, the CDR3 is TGTGCCATCAGTGATCTTCCTGGGTGGGGTCGGGACACTGAAGCTTTCTTT.

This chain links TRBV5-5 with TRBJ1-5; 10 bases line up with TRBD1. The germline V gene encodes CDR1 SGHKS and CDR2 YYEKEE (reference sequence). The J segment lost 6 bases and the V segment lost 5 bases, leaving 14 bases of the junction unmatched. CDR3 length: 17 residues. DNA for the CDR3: TGTGCCAGCAGACGCGGATTAGACAGGGGGCTCTTTCAGCCCCAGCATTTT. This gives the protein CASRRGLDRGLFQPQHF.

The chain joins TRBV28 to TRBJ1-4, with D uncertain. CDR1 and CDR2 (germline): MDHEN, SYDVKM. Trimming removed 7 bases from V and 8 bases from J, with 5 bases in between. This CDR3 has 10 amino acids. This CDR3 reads CASNGEKLFF. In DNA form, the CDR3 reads TGTGCCAGCAATGGCGAAAAACTGTTTTTT.

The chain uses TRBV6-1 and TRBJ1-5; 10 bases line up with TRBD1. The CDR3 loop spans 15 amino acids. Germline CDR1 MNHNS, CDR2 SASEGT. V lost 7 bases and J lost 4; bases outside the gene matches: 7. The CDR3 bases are TGTGCCAGCACCCTGAGACAGGGGGCAAATCAGCCCCAGCATTTT. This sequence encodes CASTLRQGANQPQHF.

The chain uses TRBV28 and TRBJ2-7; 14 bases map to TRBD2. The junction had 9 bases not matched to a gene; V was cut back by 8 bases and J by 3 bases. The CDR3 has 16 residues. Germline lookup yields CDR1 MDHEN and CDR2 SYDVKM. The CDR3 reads CASLAGTSGRRYEQYF. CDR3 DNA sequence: TGTGCCAGCCTCGCCGGGACTAGCGGGAGACGCTACGAGCAGTACTTC.

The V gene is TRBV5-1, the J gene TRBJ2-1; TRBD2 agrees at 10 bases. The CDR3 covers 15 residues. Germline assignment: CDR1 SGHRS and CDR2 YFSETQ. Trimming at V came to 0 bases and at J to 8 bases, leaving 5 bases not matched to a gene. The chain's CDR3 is CASSLVGTSDHEQFF. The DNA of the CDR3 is TGCGCCAGCAGCTTGGTTGGGACTAGCGACCATGAGCAGTTCTTC.

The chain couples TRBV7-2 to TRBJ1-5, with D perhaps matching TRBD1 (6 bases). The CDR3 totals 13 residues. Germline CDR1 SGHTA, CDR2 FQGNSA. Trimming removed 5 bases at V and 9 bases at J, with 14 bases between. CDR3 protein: CASSPRGEGPQHF. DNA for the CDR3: TGTGCCAGCAGCCCCAGGGGCGAGGGGCCCCAGCATTTT.

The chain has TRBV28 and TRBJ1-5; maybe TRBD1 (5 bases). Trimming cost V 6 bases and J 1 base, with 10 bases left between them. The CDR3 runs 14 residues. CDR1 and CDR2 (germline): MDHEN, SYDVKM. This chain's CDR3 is CASRGRGSNQPQHF. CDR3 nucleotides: TGTGCCAGCAGGGGGAGGGGAAGCAATCAGCCCCAGCATTTT.

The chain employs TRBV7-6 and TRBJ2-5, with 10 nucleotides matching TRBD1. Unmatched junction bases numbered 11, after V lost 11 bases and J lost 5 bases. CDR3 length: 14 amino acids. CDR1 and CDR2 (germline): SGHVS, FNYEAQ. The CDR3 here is CASKTGGFRETQYF. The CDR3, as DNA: TGTGCCTCAAAGACAGGGGGCTTCAGGGAGACCCAGTACTTC.

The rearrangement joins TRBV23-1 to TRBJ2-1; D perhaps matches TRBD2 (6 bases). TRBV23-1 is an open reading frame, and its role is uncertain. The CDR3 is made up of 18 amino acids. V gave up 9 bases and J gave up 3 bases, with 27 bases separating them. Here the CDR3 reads CARPWNAGPPVSYNEQFF. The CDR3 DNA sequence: TGCGCCAGGCCCTGGAATGCGGGACCCCCGGTTAGCTACAATGAGCAGTTCTTC.

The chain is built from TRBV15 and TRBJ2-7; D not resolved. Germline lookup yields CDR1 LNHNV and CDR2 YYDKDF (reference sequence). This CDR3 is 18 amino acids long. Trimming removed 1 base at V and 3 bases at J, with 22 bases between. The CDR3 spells CATSRVLRPDALGYEQYF. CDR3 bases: TGTGCCACCAGCAGAGTCCTTCGACCGGACGCCCTGGGCTACGAGCAGTACTTC.

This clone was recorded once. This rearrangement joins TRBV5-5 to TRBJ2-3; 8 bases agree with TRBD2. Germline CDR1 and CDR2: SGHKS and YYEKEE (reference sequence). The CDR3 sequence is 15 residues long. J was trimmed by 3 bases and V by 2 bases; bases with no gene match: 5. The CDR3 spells CASSLGTSGTDTQYF. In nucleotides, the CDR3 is TGTGCCAGCAGCTTAGGTACTAGCGGTACAGATACGCAGTATTTT.

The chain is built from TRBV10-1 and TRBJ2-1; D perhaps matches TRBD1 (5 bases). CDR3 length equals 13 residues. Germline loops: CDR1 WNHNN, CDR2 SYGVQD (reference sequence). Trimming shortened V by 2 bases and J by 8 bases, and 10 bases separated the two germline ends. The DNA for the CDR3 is TGCGCCAGCAGTGAGGGGGCTGGCTATGAGCAGTTCTTC. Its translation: CASSEGAGYEQFF.

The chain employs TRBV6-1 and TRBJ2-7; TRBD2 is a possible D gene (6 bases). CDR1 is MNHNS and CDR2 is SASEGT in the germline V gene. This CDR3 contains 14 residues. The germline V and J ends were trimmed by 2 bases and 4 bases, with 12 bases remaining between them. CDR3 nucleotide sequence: TGTGCCAGCAGTGAATCCGTGCGGGGATACGAGCAGTACTTC. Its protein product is CASSESVRGYEQYF.

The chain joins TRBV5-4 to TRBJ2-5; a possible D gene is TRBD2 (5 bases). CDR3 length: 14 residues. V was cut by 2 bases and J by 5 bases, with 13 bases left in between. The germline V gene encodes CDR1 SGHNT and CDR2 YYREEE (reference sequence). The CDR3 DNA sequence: TGTGCCAGCAGCTTAGCGGCTGCTTTGGAGACCCAGTACTTC. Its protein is CASSLAAALETQYF.

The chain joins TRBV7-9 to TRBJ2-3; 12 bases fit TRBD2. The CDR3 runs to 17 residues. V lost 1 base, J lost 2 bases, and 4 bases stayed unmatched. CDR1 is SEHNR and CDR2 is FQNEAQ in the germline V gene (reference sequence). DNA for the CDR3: TGTGCCAGCAGCTTAGAGGGACTAGCGGGCTACACAGATACGCAGTATTTT. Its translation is CASSLEGLAGYTDTQYF.

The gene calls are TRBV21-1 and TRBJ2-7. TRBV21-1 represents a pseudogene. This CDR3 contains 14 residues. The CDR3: CASSNGVSSYEQYF. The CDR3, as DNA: TGTGCCAGCAGCAATGGGGTAAGTTCCTACGAGCAGTACTTC.